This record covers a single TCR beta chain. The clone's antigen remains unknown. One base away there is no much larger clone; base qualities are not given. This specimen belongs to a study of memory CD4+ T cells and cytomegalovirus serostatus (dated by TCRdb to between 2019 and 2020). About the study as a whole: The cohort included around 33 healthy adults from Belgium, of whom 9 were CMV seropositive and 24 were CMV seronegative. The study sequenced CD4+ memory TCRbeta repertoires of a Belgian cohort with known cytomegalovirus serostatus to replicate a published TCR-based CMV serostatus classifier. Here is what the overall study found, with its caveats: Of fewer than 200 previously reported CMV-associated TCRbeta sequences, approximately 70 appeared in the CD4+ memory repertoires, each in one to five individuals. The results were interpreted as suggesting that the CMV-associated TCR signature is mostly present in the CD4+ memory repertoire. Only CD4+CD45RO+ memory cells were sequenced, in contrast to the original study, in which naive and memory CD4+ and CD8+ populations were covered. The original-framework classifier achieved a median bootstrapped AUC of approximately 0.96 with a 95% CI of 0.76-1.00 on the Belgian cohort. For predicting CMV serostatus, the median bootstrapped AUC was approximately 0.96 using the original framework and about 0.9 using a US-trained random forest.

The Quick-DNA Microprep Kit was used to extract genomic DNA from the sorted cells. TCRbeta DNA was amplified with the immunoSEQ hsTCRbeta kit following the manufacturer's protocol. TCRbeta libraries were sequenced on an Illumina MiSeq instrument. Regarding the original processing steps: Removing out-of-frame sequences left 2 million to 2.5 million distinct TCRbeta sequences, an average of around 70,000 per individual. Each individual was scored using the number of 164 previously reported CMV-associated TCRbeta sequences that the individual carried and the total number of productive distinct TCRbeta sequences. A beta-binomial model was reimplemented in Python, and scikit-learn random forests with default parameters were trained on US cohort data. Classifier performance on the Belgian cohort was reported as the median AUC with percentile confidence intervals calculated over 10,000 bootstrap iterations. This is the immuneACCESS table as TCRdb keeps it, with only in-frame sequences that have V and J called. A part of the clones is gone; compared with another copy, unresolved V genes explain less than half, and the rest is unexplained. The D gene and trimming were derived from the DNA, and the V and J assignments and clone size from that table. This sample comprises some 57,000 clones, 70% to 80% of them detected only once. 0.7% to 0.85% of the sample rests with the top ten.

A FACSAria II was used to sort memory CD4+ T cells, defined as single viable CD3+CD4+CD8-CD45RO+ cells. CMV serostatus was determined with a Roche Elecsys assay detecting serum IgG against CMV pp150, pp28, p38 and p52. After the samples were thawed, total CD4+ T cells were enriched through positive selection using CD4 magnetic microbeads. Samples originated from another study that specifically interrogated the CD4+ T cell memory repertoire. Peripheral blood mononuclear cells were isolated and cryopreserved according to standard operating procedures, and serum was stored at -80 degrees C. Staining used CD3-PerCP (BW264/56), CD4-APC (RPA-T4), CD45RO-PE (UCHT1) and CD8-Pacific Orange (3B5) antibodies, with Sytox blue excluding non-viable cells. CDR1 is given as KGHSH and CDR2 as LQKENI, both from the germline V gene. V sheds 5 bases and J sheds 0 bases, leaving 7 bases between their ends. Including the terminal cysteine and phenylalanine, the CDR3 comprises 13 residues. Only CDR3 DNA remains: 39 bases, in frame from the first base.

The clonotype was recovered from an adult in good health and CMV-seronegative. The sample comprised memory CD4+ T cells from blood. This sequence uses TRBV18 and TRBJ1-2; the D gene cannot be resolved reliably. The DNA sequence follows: TGTGCCAGCTCAATCGGGGCTAACTATGGCTACACCTTC. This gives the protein CASSIGANYGYTF. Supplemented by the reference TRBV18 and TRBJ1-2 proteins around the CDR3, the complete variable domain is NAGVMQNPRHLVRRRGQEARLRCSPMKGHSHVYWYRQLPEEGLKFMVYLQKENIIDESGMPKERFSAEFPKEGPSILRIQQVVRGDSAAYFCASSIGANYGYTFGSGTRLTVV.